The 5 T cell receptor beta chains below come from one sample, sequenced in a study of blood T cells in healthy people across ages. Alongside a J-beta primer mix, a sample-barcoded 5' primer served in a second PCR lasting about 7 to 11 cycles. One entry per CDR3 protein results from TCRdb running MiXCR on the 5' RACE reads. In the table there are some 750,000 distinct CDR3 sequences, 22% of which are singletons. The sequencing input was blood. The receptors stem from an older man in good health.

There are a few counts of this clonotype. The CDR3 DNA reads TGTGCCAGCGCTCGGACAGGGGGATACGAGCAGTACTTC. It codes for CASARTGGYEQYF. The J gene is TRBJ2-5, the V gene TRBV6-1; 10 positions agree with TRBD1. The J call may be wrong; the DNA end is better matched by TRBJ2-7. The CDR3 covers 13 residues. From germline, CDR1 is MNHNS and CDR2 SASEGT.

V is TRBV20-1 and J is TRBJ1-6; D perhaps matches TRBD1 (6 bases). V shed 0 bases and J shed 9 bases, with 12 bases lying between them. Germline CDR1 and CDR2: DFQATT and SNEGSKA (reference sequence). The CDR3 has 14 residues. The CDR3 coding sequence is TGCAGTGCTAGAGAGGAGAAGGGGGTTTCACCCCTCCACTTT. Its protein product is CSAREEKGVSPLHF.

The chain has TRBV30 and TRBJ2-1; the match to TRBD2 covers 8 bases. Trimming cost V 1 base and J 7 bases; bases outside gene matches: 12. CDR1 and CDR2 (germline): GTSNPN, SVGIG (reference sequence). This CDR3 comprises 16 residues. The CDR3 spells CAWSGGSGRVGNEQFF. The CDR3 bases are TGTGCCTGGAGTGGAGGAAGCGGGAGAGTCGGGAATGAGCAGTTCTTC. Supplemented by reference TRBV30 and TRBJ2-1, the full variable domain reads SQTIHQWPATLVQPVGSPLSLECTVEGTSNPNLYWYRQAAGRGLQLLFYSVGIGQISSEVPQNLSASRPQDRQFILSSKKLLLSDSGFYLCAWSGGSGRVGNEQFFGPGTRLTVL.

V and J are TRBV20-1 and TRBJ2-3; no definite D call. This CDR3 contains 12 residues. The V end lost 3 bases, the J end lost 5 bases, and 9 bases lay between the germline ends. Per germline, CDR1 DFQATT and CDR2 SNEGSKA (reference sequence). The CDR3 nucleotides are TGCAGTGCTAGGAGATCCCAAGATACGCAGTATTTT. This encodes CSARRSQDTQYF.

This rearrangement joins TRBV5-1 to TRBJ2-2; D remains unclear. Germline V gene lookup returns CDR1 SGHRS and CDR2 YFSETQ. The CDR3 has 13 residues. V lost 3 bases and J 1 base, leaving 4 bases between the germline ends. In nucleotides, the CDR3 is TGCGCCAGCAGCTGGAAGAACACCGGGGAGCTGTTTTTT. It yields the protein CASSWKNTGELFF.